The clone carrying this T cell receptor (beta chain) was found a few times. Antigen unknown. A universal primer binding site was introduced by template switching. The final cDNA contained unique molecular identifiers. MiXCR, run by TCRdb on the 5' RACE reads, gives a single entry per CDR3 protein. The table includes about 530,000 distinct CDR3 sequences, 20% to 25% detected once. These data originate in a study of identical twins. Whole-study results and caveats: Modelling approaches yielded underestimates of out-of-frame TCR alpha sharing between monozygotic twins. Abundant cord blood beta clonotypes carried fewer insertions; memory repertoires showed none. In drawing conclusions, the study used cross-sectional statistical analysis and did not follow the same donors.

CDR3 length equals 15 residues. V gave up 6 bases and J gave up 4 bases, with 16 bases separating them. These sequences were also reported in another study, on yellow fever vaccine responses in identical twins.

The chain employs TRBV12-3 or TRBV12-4 and TRBJ2-1; D remains unclear. This TCR was sampled from a woman aged 18-35 years in good health. Sequencing was carried out using CD4+ T cells sorted from blood. This chain's CDR3 is CASSRTPYGYNEQFF. The CDR3 DNA follows: TGTGCCAGCAGCCGTACACCGTACGGGTACAATGAGCAGTTCTTC.